This T cell receptor beta chain comes out of a study of blood T cell repertoires in COVID-19. Profiling relied on immunoSEQ multiplex PCR, and the TCRdb table lists in-frame clones only, not all of them. The sample holds some 350,000 clones, 80% to 90% seen once. The receptor comes from a man between 18 and 29 years old who had recovered from COVID-19. Sequenced material: PBMCs or T cells enriched from blood (not recorded which).

The CDR3 bases are TGTGCCAGCAGCTTAGCTGCGGGAAACTCCTACGAGCAGTACTTC. It yields the protein CASSLAAGNSYEQYF. The V gene is TRBV7-8, the J gene TRBJ2-7, with D possibly TRBD2 on 6 matching bases. The length of the CDR3 is 15 residues. Per the germline V gene, CDR1 is SGHVS and CDR2 is FQNEAQ. Trimming stripped 0 bases from V and 0 bases from J, with 9 bases between.